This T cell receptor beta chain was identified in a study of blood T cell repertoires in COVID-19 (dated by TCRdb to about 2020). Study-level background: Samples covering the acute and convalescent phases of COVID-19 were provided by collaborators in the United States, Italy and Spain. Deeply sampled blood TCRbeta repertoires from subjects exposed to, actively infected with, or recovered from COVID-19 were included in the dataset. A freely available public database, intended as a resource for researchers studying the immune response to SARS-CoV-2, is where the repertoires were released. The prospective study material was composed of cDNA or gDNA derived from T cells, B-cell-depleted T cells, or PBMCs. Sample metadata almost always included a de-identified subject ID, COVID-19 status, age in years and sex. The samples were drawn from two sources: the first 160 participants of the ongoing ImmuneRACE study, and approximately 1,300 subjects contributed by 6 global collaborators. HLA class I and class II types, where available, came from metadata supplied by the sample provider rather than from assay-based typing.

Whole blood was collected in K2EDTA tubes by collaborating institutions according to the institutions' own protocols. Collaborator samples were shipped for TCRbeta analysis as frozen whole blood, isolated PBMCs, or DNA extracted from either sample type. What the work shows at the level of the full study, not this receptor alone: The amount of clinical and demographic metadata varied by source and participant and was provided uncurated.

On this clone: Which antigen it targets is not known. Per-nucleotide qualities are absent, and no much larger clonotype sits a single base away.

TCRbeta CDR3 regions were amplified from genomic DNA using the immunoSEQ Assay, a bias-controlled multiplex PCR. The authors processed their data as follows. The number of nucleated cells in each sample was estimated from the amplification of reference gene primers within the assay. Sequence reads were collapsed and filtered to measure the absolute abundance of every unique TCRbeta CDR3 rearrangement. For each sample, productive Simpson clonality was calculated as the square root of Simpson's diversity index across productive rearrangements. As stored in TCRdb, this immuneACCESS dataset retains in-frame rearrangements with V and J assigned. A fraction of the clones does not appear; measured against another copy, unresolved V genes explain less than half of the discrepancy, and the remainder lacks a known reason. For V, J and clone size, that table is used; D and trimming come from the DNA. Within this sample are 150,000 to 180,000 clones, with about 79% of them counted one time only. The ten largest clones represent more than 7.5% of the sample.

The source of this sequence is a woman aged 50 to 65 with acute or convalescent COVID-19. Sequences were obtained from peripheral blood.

Read as DNA, the sequence is TGTGCCAGCAGCTTAGCTAGCGGGGGGTCGAGGGAGCAGTACTTC. It is translated as CASSLASGGSREQYF. Rearrangement joined TRBV7-2 to TRBJ2-7, and 10 junctional nucleotides match TRBD2. Including cysteine and phenylalanine, the CDR3 has 15 amino acids. Left in the record is the CDR3 DNA by itself, 45 bases read in frame from the first base. CDR1 and CDR2 were assigned from the germline V gene as SGHTA and FQGNSA. Relative to germline, V is missing 0 bases and J is missing 7 bases, with 6 bases of the junction outside any gene match.